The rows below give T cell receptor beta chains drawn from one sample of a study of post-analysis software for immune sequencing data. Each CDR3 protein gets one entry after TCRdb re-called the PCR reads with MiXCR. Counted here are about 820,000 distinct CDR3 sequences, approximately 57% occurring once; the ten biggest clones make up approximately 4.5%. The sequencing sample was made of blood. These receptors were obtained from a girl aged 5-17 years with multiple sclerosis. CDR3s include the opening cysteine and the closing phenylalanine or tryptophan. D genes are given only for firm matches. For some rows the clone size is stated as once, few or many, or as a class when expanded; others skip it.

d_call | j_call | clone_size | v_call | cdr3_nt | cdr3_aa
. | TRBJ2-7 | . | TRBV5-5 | TGTGCCAGCAGCTTGGTTGGCAGGGGACACGAGCAGTACTTC | CASSLVGRGHEQYF
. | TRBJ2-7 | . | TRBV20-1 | TGCAGTGCTAGAGATCGGGGACTTAACTACGAGCAGTACTTC | CSARDRGLNYEQYF
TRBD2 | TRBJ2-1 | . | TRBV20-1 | TGCAGTGCTAGAGCTAGCGGGACGCGCAATGAGCAGTTCTTC | CSARASGTRNEQFF
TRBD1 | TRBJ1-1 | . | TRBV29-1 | TGCAGCGGGGGACAGGGTTTGAACACTGAAGCTTTCTTT | CSGGQGLNTEAFF
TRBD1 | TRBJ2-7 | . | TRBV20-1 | TGCAGTGCTCCCCGGGACAGGGGCTCCTACGAGCAGTACTTC | CSAPRDRGSYEQYF
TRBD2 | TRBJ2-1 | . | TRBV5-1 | TGCGCCAGCAGCTCACCCACTAGCGGGAGATACAATGAGCAGTTCTTC | CASSSPTSGRYNEQFF
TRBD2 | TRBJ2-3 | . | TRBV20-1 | TGCAGTTCCCTAGCGGGGGGTTTCACAGATACGCAGTATTTT | CSSLAGGFTDTQYF
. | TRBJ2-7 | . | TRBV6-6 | TGTGCCAGCAGCCCTGGGGCAGGGGTGTCATACGAGCAGTACTTC | CASSPGAGVSYEQYF
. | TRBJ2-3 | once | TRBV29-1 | TGCAGCGTTGCGACTACCGATACGCAGTATTTT | CSVATTDTQYF
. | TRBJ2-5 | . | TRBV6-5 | TGTGCCAGCAGTCCAACCGGGACCGCCCCAGAGACCCAGTACTTC | CASSPTGTAPETQYF
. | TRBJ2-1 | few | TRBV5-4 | TGTGCCAGCAGCTTCACGTTCCCTGGCTCCTACAATGAGCAGTTCTTC | CASSFTFPGSYNEQFF
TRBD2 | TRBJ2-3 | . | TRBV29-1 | TGCAGCTCCCGATGGCGGGAGGGAACAGATACGCAGTATTTT | CSSRWREGTDTQYF